This T cell receptor beta chain came from a study of T cells in Graves' hyperthyroidism and ophthalmopathy. The germline V gene encodes CDR1 MGHDK and CDR2 SYGVNS. Deletions cut 9 bases from V and 0 bases from J, with 9 bases between. This CDR3 contains 13 residues. Regarding this clonotype: This may come from a read error, since a much larger clone is one base off.

Using RNA transcripts as the source, TCR beta CDR3 regions were amplified. The study used the HTBI primer set for a first-round RT-PCR of the TCR CDR3. TCRdb passed the multiplex PCR reads through MiXCR, listing each CDR3 protein once. The sample yields approximately 370,000 distinct CDR3 sequences, approximately 17% seen once. Sequences were obtained from blood. This TCR was recovered from a woman aged 25 to 39 with Graves' hyperthyroidism that later progressed to Graves' ophthalmopathy. V is TRBV25-1 and J is TRBJ2-4; D gene ambiguous. CDR3 protein: CARSSKAKNIQYF. The DNA for the CDR3 is TGTGCCAGAAGCAGTAAAGCCAAAAACATTCAGTACTTC.